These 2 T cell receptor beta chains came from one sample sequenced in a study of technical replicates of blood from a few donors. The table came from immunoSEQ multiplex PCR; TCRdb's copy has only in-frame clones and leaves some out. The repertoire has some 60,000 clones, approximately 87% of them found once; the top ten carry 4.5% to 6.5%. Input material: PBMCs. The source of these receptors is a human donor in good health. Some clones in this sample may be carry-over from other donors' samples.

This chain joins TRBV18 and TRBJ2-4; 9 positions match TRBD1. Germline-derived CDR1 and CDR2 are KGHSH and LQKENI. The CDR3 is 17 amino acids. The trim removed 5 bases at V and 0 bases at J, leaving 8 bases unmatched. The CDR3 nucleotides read TGTGCCAGCTCAACAGGGGGCCCTTTACTAGCCAAAAACATTCAGTACTTC. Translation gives CASSTGGPLLAKNIQYF.

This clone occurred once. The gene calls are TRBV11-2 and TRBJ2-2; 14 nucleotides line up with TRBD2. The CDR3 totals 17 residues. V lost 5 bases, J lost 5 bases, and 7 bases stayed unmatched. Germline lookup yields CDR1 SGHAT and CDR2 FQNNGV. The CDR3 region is CASSPGLAGGGTGELFF. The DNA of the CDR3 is TGTGCCAGCAGCCCCGGACTAGCGGGGGGCGGGACCGGGGAGCTGTTTTTT.